These T cell receptor beta chains were read from a single sample in a study of blood T cell repertoires in COVID-19. Produced via immunoSEQ multiplex PCR; TCRdb's table is partial and in-frame only. The top ten clones hold 2.5% of a sample with roughly 270,000 clones, 85% of them seen once. The specimen sequenced was PBMCs or T cells enriched from blood (not recorded which). The receptors come from a woman aged 45-60 years who had recovered from COVID-19. Each CDR3 is given with its conserved first and last residue. The D gene is left open where the match is weak. A row's size may be missing; if present it is once, few, many or a size class.

D: TRBD2; V: TRBV12-5; J: TRBJ2-2; size: NA; CDR3: CASGLTGLAGGGTGELFF; DNA: TGTGCTAGTGGTTTGACAGGACTAGCGGGAGGAGGCACCGGGGAGCTGTTTTTT
D: NA; V: TRBV7-9; J: TRBJ1-6; size: NA; CDR3: CASSSWDMRSPLHF; DNA: TGTGCCAGCAGCTCCTGGGACATGCGGTCACCCCTCCACTTT
D: TRBD1; V: TRBV5-4; J: TRBJ2-7; size: NA; CDR3: CASSFPGQGFHEQYF; DNA: TGTGCCAGCAGCTTTCCGGGACAGGGGTTCCACGAGCAGTACTTC
D: NA; V: TRBV11-3; J: TRBJ2-3; size: NA; CDR3: CASSLGASTDTQYF; DNA: TGTGCCAGCAGCTTAGGAGCTAGCACAGATACGCAGTATTTT
D: TRBD2; V: TRBV4-3; J: TRBJ2-7; size: few; CDR3: CASSQDLLAGAGYEQYF; DNA: TGCGCCAGCAGCCAGGACCTACTAGCGGGAGCTGGGTACGAGCAGTACTTC
D: NA; V: TRBV12-3/TRBV12-4; J: TRBJ2-5; size: NA; CDR3: CASKSSGQETQYF; DNA: TGTGCCAGCAAATCGTCGGGTCAAGAGACCCAGTACTTC
D: NA; V: TRBV4-1; J: TRBJ1-6; size: NA; CDR3: CASSQPPTSDFNSPLHF; DNA: TGCGCCAGCAGCCAGCCCCCGACTTCAGACTTTAATTCACCCCTCCACTTT
D: NA; V: TRBV29-1; J: TRBJ1-1; size: once; CDR3: CSVEEQFEAFF; DNA: TGCAGCGTTGAAGAACAATTCGAAGCTTTCTTT
D: TRBD1; V: TRBV30; J: TRBJ1-2; size: NA; CDR3: CAWSGQGANGYTF; DNA: TGTGCCTGGTCCGGACAGGGGGCAAATGGCTACACCTTC
D: NA; V: TRBV18; J: TRBJ1-1; size: NA; CDR3: CASSPDGGGPAGEAFF; DNA: TGTGCCAGCTCACCCGACGGGGGGGGCCCGGCGGGTGAAGCTTTCTTT
D: TRBD2; V: TRBV7-2; J: TRBJ2-2; size: NA; CDR3: CASSSYLAGANTGELFF; DNA: TGTGCCAGCAGCTCCTACTTAGCGGGGGCGAACACCGGGGAGCTGTTTTTT
D: NA; V: TRBV19; J: TRBJ1-5; size: once; CDR3: CASGDYSNQPQHF; DNA: TGTGCCAGCGGGGACTATAGCAATCAGCCCCAGCATTTT
D: NA; V: TRBV25-1; J: TRBJ1-5; size: NA; CDR3: CASSGQGNQPQHF; DNA: TGTGCCAGCAGTGGGCAGGGGAATCAGCCCCAGCATTTT
D: TRBD2; V: TRBV7-8; J: TRBJ2-7; size: NA; CDR3: CASSLGQTSGRGEQYF; DNA: TGTGCCAGCAGCCTGGGGCAGACTAGCGGGAGGGGGGAGCAGTACTTC
D: NA; V: TRBV3-1/TRBV3-2; J: TRBJ2-4; size: NA; CDR3: CASSLDGPIRKNIQYF; DNA: TGTGCCAGCAGCTTAGATGGTCCCATTAGAAAAAACATTCAGTACTTC
D: NA; V: TRBV7-9; J: TRBJ1-4; size: NA; CDR3: CASSLRGYGNEKLFF; DNA: TGTGCCAGCAGCTTACGGGGGTATGGTAATGAAAAACTGTTTTTT
D: NA; V: TRBV24-1; J: TRBJ2-5; size: NA; CDR3: CATSDATSLGEETQYF; DNA: TGTGCCACCAGTGATGCCACTAGCCTCGGGGAAGAGACCCAGTACTTC
D: TRBD1; V: TRBV27; J: TRBJ1-1; size: once; CDR3: CAVRGQGFLEAFF; DNA: TGTGCGGTTAGGGGACAGGGGTTTTTGGAAGCTTTCTTT
D: NA; V: TRBV28; J: TRBJ1-3; size: NA; CDR3: CASSVDTSGNTIYF; DNA: TGTGCCAGCAGCGTAGACACCTCTGGAAACACCATATATTTT
D: NA; V: TRBV18; J: TRBJ2-2; size: NA; CDR3: CASSPDTGELFF; DNA: TGTGCCAGCTCCCCGGACACCGGGGAGCTGTTTTTT
D: NA; V: TRBV4-2; J: TRBJ2-1; size: NA; CDR3: CASSAVASKSSNEQFF; DNA: TGTGCCAGCAGCGCGGTGGCCTCGAAATCCAGCAATGAGCAGTTCTTC
D: TRBD2; V: TRBV7-2; J: TRBJ2-2; size: NA; CDR3: CASSFTSGKGNGELFF; DNA: TGTGCCAGCAGCTTTACTAGCGGGAAAGGGAACGGGGAGCTGTTTTTT
D: TRBD1; V: TRBV19; J: TRBJ2-7; size: NA; CDR3: CASSILDRGNDEQYF; DNA: TGTGCCAGTAGTATCTTGGACAGGGGAAACGACGAGCAGTACTTC
D: TRBD1; V: TRBV19; J: TRBJ1-1; size: NA; CDR3: CASSGQGNTEAFF; DNA: TGTGCCAGTAGTGGACAGGGTAACACTGAAGCTTTCTTT
D: NA; V: TRBV10-1; J: TRBJ2-3; size: NA; CDR3: CASSDSGVGVIGRADTQYF; DNA: TGCGCCAGCAGTGATTCGGGGGTCGGGGTTATCGGTCGAGCAGATACGCAGTATTTT
D: NA; V: TRBV7-9; J: TRBJ1-3; size: NA; CDR3: CASSLGTYRDPGNTIYF; DNA: TGTGCCAGCAGCTTAGGGACGTACAGGGACCCTGGAAACACCATATATTTT
D: TRBD1; V: TRBV10-1; J: TRBJ2-7; size: NA; CDR3: CASSESGQGHEQYF; DNA: TGCGCCAGCAGTGAGTCTGGACAGGGCCACGAGCAGTACTTC
D: NA; V: TRBV6-5; J: TRBJ1-2; size: NA; CDR3: CASSGQLLYGYTF; DNA: TGTGCCAGCAGCGGACAGTTACTCTATGGCTACACCTTC
D: NA; V: TRBV12-3/TRBV12-4; J: TRBJ1-2; size: NA; CDR3: CASRINLDYGYTF; DNA: TGTGCCAGCAGAATTAACCTAGACTATGGCTACACCTTC
D: NA; V: TRBV7-6; J: TRBJ1-4; size: NA; CDR3: CASSLAPGGNEKLFF; DNA: TGTGCCAGCAGCTTAGCCCCCGGGGGGAATGAAAAACTGTTTTTT
D: NA; V: TRBV10-2; J: TRBJ1-1; size: once; CDR3: CASSDQGNTEAFF; DNA: TGCGCCAGCAGTGATCAGGGGAACACTGAAGCTTTCTTT